The T cell receptor (beta chain) under discussion was sequenced for a study of T cells in localized non-small cell lung cancer. The protocol was immunoSEQ multiplex PCR, while the TCRdb copy is restricted to in-frame clones and leaves out a portion. The table has roughly 35,000 clones, 92% seen once; the top ten hold roughly 2.1%. Study observations and caveats: Tumor showed lower T cell clonality than uninvolved adjacent lung, where it was highest. Adjacent lung held a median 57 of the top 100 tumor clones.

With regard to this clone: Its specificity is unknown.

This receptor was identified in a female donor of 60 years or more with stage I lung adenocarcinoma. The material sequenced was peripheral blood, taken before any cancer treatment.

CDR3 sequence reads: CAWISPANYGYTF. The DNA for the CDR3 is TGTGCCTGGATATCCCCGGCTAACTATGGCTACACCTTC. The chain has TRBV30 and TRBJ1-2; unclear D gene. Germline CDR1 reads GTSNPN; CDR2 reads SVGIG (reference sequence). Trimming removed 4 bases at V and 0 bases at J, with 9 bases between. There are 13 residues in the CDR3. Full variable domain (rest looked up from reference TRBV30 and TRBJ1-2): SQTIHQWPATLVQPVGSPLSLECTVEGTSNPNLYWYRQAAGRGLQLLFYSVGIGQISSEVPQNLSASRPQDRQFILSSKKLLLSDSGFYLCAWISPANYGYTFGSGTRLTVV.